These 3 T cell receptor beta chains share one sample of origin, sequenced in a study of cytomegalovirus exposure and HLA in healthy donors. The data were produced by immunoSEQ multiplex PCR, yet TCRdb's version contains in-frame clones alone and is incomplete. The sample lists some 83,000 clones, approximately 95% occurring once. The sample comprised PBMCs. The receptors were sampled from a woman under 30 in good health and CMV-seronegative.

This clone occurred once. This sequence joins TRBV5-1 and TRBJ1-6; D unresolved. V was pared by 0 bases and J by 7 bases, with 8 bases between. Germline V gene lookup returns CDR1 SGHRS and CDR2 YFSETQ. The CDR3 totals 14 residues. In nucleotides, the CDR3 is TGCGCCAGCAGCTTGGGCCAGACAAATTCACCCCTCCACTTT. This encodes CASSLGQTNSPLHF.

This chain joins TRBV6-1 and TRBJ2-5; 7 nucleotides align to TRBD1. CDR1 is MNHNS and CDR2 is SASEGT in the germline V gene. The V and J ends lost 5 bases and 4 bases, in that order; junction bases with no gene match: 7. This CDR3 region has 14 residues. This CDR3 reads CASSSGTVLETQYF. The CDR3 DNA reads TGTGCCAGCAGTTCGGGGACAGTTTTAGAGACCCAGTACTTC.

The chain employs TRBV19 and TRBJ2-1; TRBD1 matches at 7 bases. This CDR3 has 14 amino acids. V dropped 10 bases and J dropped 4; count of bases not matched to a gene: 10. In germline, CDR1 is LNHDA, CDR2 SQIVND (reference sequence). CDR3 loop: CAKKGQTKYNEQFF. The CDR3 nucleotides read TGTGCCAAGAAGGGACAGACCAAGTACAATGAGCAGTTCTTC.